These 11 T cell receptor beta chains were all obtained from the same sample, sequenced in a study of T cell repertoires in cytomegalovirus infection. TCRdb passed the reads through MiXCR, listing each CDR3 protein once. Among 700,000 to 900,000 distinct CDR3 sequences listed, 25% to 35% were seen once. These receptors have no known antigen. Material: cultured CD8+ T cells from PBMCs, obtained from culture after CMV antigen stimulation. These receptors came from a human donor in good health (CMV status not recorded). Some clones in this sample may be carry-over from other donors' samples.

As for this clonotype: One junction end does not reproduce the germline sequence, and a read error may be involved. The rearrangement uses TRBV7-9 and TRBJ1-3, with D unresolved. The CDR3 is 14 amino acids. Per germline, CDR1 SEHNR and CDR2 FQNEAQ (reference sequence). This CDR3 is CASSPEGNGSLGPF. The CDR3 DNA is TGTGCCAGCAGCCCGGAAGGGAATGGGTCCTTAGGACCTTTT.

The V and J genes are TRBV6-2 or TRBV6-3 and TRBJ2-3; D is undetermined. With 7 bases removed from V and 4 bases from J, the gap between germline ends came to 9 bases. Germline V gene lookup returns CDR1 MNHEY and CDR2 SVGEGT. The CDR3 runs 12 residues. For the CDR3, the DNA is TGTGCCAGCACTGACACCGCAGATACGCAGTATTTT. It translates to CASTDTADTQYF.

The chain joins TRBV7-7 to TRBJ2-1; no definite D call. Germline CDR1 and CDR2: SSHAT and FNYEAQ (reference sequence). The CDR3 runs 13 residues. CDR3 amino acids: CASSFNFDNEQFF. The CDR3 nucleotides are TGTGCTAGCTCCTTTAACTTTGACAATGAGCAGTTCTTC.

This clonotype was counted at least ten times. The chain couples TRBV7-2 to TRBJ2-4; D not certain. Trimming stripped 5 bases from V and 7 bases from J, with 15 bases between. Germline lookup yields CDR1 SGHTA and CDR2 FQGNSA. The CDR3 is 14 residues long. The DNA of the CDR3 is TGTGCCAGCAGCCCAGAGCAGTCTTGGAACATTCAGTACTTC. It codes for CASSPEQSWNIQYF.

V and J are TRBV6-5 and TRBJ2-1; 12 bases are a match to TRBD2. This CDR3 contains 16 residues. Germline values: CDR1 MNHEY, CDR2 SVGAGI. V shed 6 bases, J shed 2 bases, and the junction held 5 bases outside the gene matches. The CDR3 loop reads CASSMTSGGPYNEQFF. CDR3 coding DNA: TGTGCCAGCAGCATGACTAGCGGGGGACCCTACAATGAGCAGTTCTTC.

The chain couples TRBV29-1 to TRBJ1-2; D unclear. The ends were cut back, 6 bases at V and 6 bases at J, with 11 bases in the middle. In germline, CDR1 is SQVTM, CDR2 ANQGSEA. This CDR3 contains 11 residues. CDR3 protein: CSVALGDGYTF. CDR3 DNA sequence: TGCAGCGTCGCCTTGGGTGATGGCTACACCTTC. The complete variable domain, with remaining parts taken from reference TRBV29-1 and TRBJ1-2, reads SAVISQKPSRDICQRGTSLTIQCQVDSQVTMMFWYRQQPGQSLTLIATANQGSEATYESGFVIDKFPISRPNLTFSTLTVSNMSPEDSSIYLCSVALGDGYTFGSGTRLTVV.

This clonotype has ten or more counts. This sequence joins TRBV7-2 and TRBJ2-1; D gene unclear. V lost 5 bases, J lost 4 bases, and 9 bases lay in between. The CDR3 spans 13 residues. Germline-derived CDR1 and CDR2 are SGHTA and FQGNSA. CDR3 protein: CASSPDPYNEQFF. The CDR3 DNA reads TGTGCCAGCAGCCCTGACCCATACAATGAGCAGTTCTTC.

This sequence joins TRBV19 and TRBJ1-1, with TRBD1 identical over 9 bases. The CDR3 runs 15 residues. Losses at the gene ends were 5 bases for V and 5 bases for J; bases not matched to a gene: 9. Germline CDR1 and CDR2: LNHDA and SQIVND (reference sequence). DNA of the CDR3: TGTGCCAGTAGTCTGGGACAGGGACGATGGACTGAAGCTTTCTTT. Its translation is CASSLGQGRWTEAFF.

The chain links TRBV7-6 to TRBJ2-1; D might be TRBD2 (6 bases). CDR1 and CDR2 from the germline V gene are SGHVS and FNYEAQ. Trimming removed 5 bases from V and 3 bases from J, with 14 bases in between. The CDR3 has 15 residues. This chain's CDR3 is CASSQRRGLYNEQFF. The CDR3 DNA follows: TGTGCCAGCAGCCAACGGAGGGGTCTCTACAATGAGCAGTTCTTC.

The sample holds a few counts of this clonotype. This chain uses TRBV7-8 with TRBJ2-4; TRBD1 matches at 9 bases. The CDR3 extends over 14 amino acids. V was pared by 5 bases and J by 4 bases, with 3 bases of the junction left unmatched. Germline V gene lookup returns CDR1 SGHVS and CDR2 FQNEAQ. The CDR3 protein is CASSRGQGKNIQYF. Written as DNA, the CDR3 is TGTGCCAGCAGCAGGGGACAGGGTAAAAACATTCAGTACTTC. The full variable domain, rest sourced from reference TRBV7-8 and TRBJ2-4, is GAGVSQSPRYKVAKRGQDVALRCDPISGHVSLFWYQQALGQGPEFLTYFQNEAQLDKSGLPSDRFFAERPEGSVSTLKIQRTQQEDSAVYLCASSRGQGKNIQYFGAGTRLSVL.

This clonotype was seen a handful of times. This chain connects TRBV6-1 to TRBJ1-4; the D gene is possibly TRBD1 (6 bases). This CDR3 has 18 amino acids. The ends were cut back, 7 bases at V and 1 base at J, with 22 bases in the middle. CDR1 is MNHNS and CDR2 is SASEGT in the germline V gene. The CDR3 bases are TGTGCCAGCAATCCGGCAGGGAGGGGGATGGGAACTAATGAAAAACTGTTTTTT. Residues: CASNPAGRGMGTNEKLFF.